Following are 32 T cell receptor beta chains from one sample sequenced in a study of T-cell reconstitution after alpha-beta-depleted transplantation in children. Unique molecular identifiers were used to barcode this TCRbeta library. TCRdb processed the PCR reads anew with MiXCR; each CDR3 protein has one entry. This sample has 450,000 to 600,000 distinct CDR3 sequences; more than 9% occur once, and the top ten carry approximately 2%. The sample consisted of PBMCs, taken before TCRalphabeta/CD19-depleted stem cell transplant. The receptors here all came from a child aged 2-15 years with inherited bone marrow failure, due to receive a stem cell transplant.

This clonotype was recorded at least ten times. The chain recombines TRBV5-1 with TRBJ2-1; tentatively, D is TRBD2 (6 bases). Germline CDR1 reads SGHRS; CDR2 reads YFSETQ. This CDR3 is 17 amino acids long. V lost 1 base and J lost 7, with 21 bases in between. The CDR3 nucleotides are TGCGCCAGCAGCTTGAAGTTGGAGGGAGGAGGGAGGAATGAGCAGTTCTTC. It is translated as CASSLKLEGGGRNEQFF.

This clonotype was counted only a few times. The chain combines TRBV2 with TRBJ2-1; no definite D call. V was pared by 2 bases and J by 4 bases, with 18 bases between. The CDR3 consists of 17 residues. Germline-derived CDR1 and CDR2 are SNHLY and FYNNEI. The CDR3 bases are TGTGCCAGCAGTGAATATAGGGTTCCCCAAATATACAATGAGCAGTTCTTC. It specifies CASSEYRVPQIYNEQFF.

The rearrangement links TRBV6-6 to TRBJ2-3, with a possible D match to TRBD1 (6 bases). The CDR3 has 13 residues. Germline V gene lookup returns CDR1 MNHNY and CDR2 SVGAGI (reference sequence). V was shortened by 9 bases and J by 0 bases, with 10 bases between the two germline ends. CDR3 in DNA: TGTGCCAGTACTACAGGGAGCACAGATACGCAGTATTTT. Amino acids: CASTTGSTDTQYF.

The sample holds many counts of this clonotype. The V gene is TRBV7-2, the J gene TRBJ2-5; D is uncertain. Looked up from germline, CDR1 is SGHTA and CDR2 is FQGNSA. The CDR3 spans 14 residues. V lost 1 base, J lost 5 bases, and 11 bases lay in between. Here the CDR3 reads CASSLVVNLETQYF. CDR3 DNA: TGTGCCAGCAGCTTAGTGGTTAATTTGGAGACCCAGTACTTC.

This clonotype was recorded many times. V usage is TRBV9 and J usage is TRBJ2-5, with 10 bases matching TRBD2. CDR1 and CDR2 (germline): SGDLS, YYNGEE. The CDR3 sequence is 15 residues long. J lost 4 bases, V lost 4 bases, and 7 bases had no gene match. CDR3 DNA: TGTGCCAGCAGCTCCGATACTAGCGGGGTAGAGACCCAGTACTTC. It codes for CASSSDTSGVETQYF.

This clonotype was counted ten times or more. The chain employs TRBV9 and TRBJ1-4, with TRBD1 identical over 8 bases. The V and J ends lost 4 bases and 2 bases, in that order; junction bases with no gene match: 4. The germline V gene has CDR1 SGDLS and CDR2 YYNGEE. This CDR3 has 15 amino acids. Written as DNA, the CDR3 is TGTGCCAGCAGCAAAAACAGGGGGACTAATGAAAAACTGTTTTTT. Protein: CASSKNRGTNEKLFF.

This clonotype was detected many times. V is TRBV4-3 and J is TRBJ1-3; D is uncertain. Trimming removed 1 base from V and 0 bases from J, with 19 bases in between. The CDR3 spans 19 residues. Germline-derived CDR1 and CDR2 are LGHNA and YSLEER. The CDR3 protein is CASSQVWGAGRSSGNTIYF. Written as DNA, the CDR3 is TGCGCCAGCAGCCAAGTTTGGGGAGCCGGACGGAGCTCTGGAAACACCATATATTTT.

This clonotype was found a few times. The gene calls are TRBV20-1 and TRBJ2-1, with D possibly TRBD2 on 5 matching bases. Trimming took off 0 bases at V and 2 bases at J, with 14 bases between the two ends. From germline, CDR1 is DFQATT and CDR2 SNEGSKA (reference sequence). The CDR3 extends over 16 amino acids. CDR3 nucleotide sequence: TGCAGTGCTAGAGAGTACGCTAGCTCCACCTACAATGAGCAGTTCTTC. Its translation: CSAREYASSTYNEQFF.

In this sample, this clonotype turned up many times. The chain links TRBV6-2 or TRBV6-3 to TRBJ2-7; TRBD2 matches 10 bases. V lost 7 bases and J lost 3; bases outside the gene matches: 6. This CDR3 has 14 residues. CDR1 and CDR2 from the germline V gene are MNHEY and SVGEGT. CDR3 sequence (DNA): TGTGCCAGCATTACGACTAGCGGGTACTACGAGCAGTACTTC. This codes for CASITTSGYYEQYF.

Turning to this clonotype: This may stem from a read error, because a much larger clone lies one nucleotide away. The chain carries TRBV11-2 and TRBJ2-2; TRBD2 matches 14 bases. Per the germline V gene, CDR1 is SGHAT and CDR2 is FQNNGV. CDR3 length: 18 residues. CDR3 sequence reads: CAGSTRTGLAGGPGELFF. The CDR3 DNA is TGTGCCGGCAGCACACGGACAGGACTAGCGGGAGGACCCGGGGAGCTGTTTTTT.

This clonotype was seen repeatedly, ten times or more. The chain is built from TRBV4-1 and TRBJ2-3; TRBD2 matches at 14 bases. Trimming at V came to 0 bases and at J to 5 bases, leaving 7 bases not matched to a gene. The germline V gene encodes CDR1 MGHRA and CDR2 YSYEKL. The CDR3 runs 18 residues. The CDR3 bases are TGCGCCAGCAGCCAAGATAGAGGGACTAGCGGGAGAGGAGATACGCAGTATTTT. Residues: CASSQDRGTSGRGDTQYF.

This clonotype was seen ten or more times. CDR3 sequence reads: CSVLPDNNQETQYF. CDR3 nucleotide sequence: TGCAGCGTTCTCCCGGACAATAATCAAGAGACCCAGTACTTC. The J gene is TRBJ2-5, the V gene TRBV29-1, with a possible D match to TRBD1 (5 bases). Germline CDR1 reads SQVTM; CDR2 reads ANQGSEA. The length of the CDR3 is 14 residues. V was cut by 5 bases and J by 2 bases, with 15 bases left in between.

The chain has TRBV18 and TRBJ2-2, with a possible D match to TRBD2 (6 bases). Trimming took 8 bases from V and 2 from J, leaving 12 bases between them. This CDR3 has 14 residues. Germline CDR1 KGHSH, CDR2 LQKENI. Here the CDR3 reads CASALAPNTGELFF. The CDR3 region has the DNA TGTGCCAGCGCTCTAGCGCCCAACACCGGGGAGCTGTTTTTT.

This clonotype showed up many times. For the CDR3, the DNA is TGCGCCAGCACCAACCCGGGACTAGCGGGAGCCGGTGAGCAGTTCTTC. It specifies CASTNPGLAGAGEQFF. The chain is built from TRBV10-2 and TRBJ2-1; the match to TRBD2 covers 14 bases. Trimming took 7 bases from V and 9 from J; bases not matched to a gene: 11. Germline V gives CDR1 WSHSY, CDR2 SAAADI. The CDR3 is 16 residues long.

CDR3 protein: CSAREEGGAMKQFF. The CDR3 DNA reads TGCAGTGCTAGGGAAGAAGGGGGTGCCATGAAGCAGTTCTTC. The V call is TRBV20-1, the J call TRBJ2-1; perhaps TRBD1 as D (6 bases). Trimming removed 3 bases at V and 11 bases at J, with 20 bases between. This CDR3 is built from 14 residues. CDR1 is DFQATT and CDR2 is SNEGSKA in the germline V gene (reference sequence).

CDR3 sequence: CAWSVLAGSDTQYF. CDR3 sequence (DNA): TGTGCCTGGAGTGTACTAGCGGGGTCAGATACGCAGTATTTT. V gene TRBV30 combines with J gene TRBJ2-3; the match to TRBD2 covers 10 bases. Germline-derived CDR1 and CDR2 are GTSNPN and SVGIG (reference sequence). V was pared by 0 bases and J by 4 bases, with 1 base of the junction left unmatched. This CDR3 contains 14 residues. Filled out from reference TRBV30 and TRBJ2-3, the complete variable domain reads SQTIHQWPATLVQPVGSPLSLECTVEGTSNPNLYWYRQAAGRGLQLLFYSVGIGQISSEVPQNLSASRPQDRQFILSSKKLLLSDSGFYLCAWSVLAGSDTQYFGPGTRLTVL.

This clonotype was observed at least ten times. V usage is TRBV25-1 and J usage is TRBJ2-7; TRBD2 might be the D (6 bases). The V end was cut by 2 bases, the J end by 3 bases, with 14 bases between. From germline, CDR1 is MGHDK and CDR2 SYGVNS. CDR3 length: 15 amino acids. The CDR3, as DNA: TGTGCCAGCAGTGAAATGGGAGGTAGCGGCTACGAGCAGTACTTC. Protein: CASSEMGGSGYEQYF.

There are many counts of this clonotype. V gene TRBV28 combines with J gene TRBJ2-5, with 7 bases that match TRBD2. Germline V gene lookup returns CDR1 MDHEN and CDR2 SYDVKM. With 2 bases clipped from V and 2 bases from J, the junction kept 14 bases outside the gene matches. This CDR3 is 18 amino acids long. CDR3 sequence (DNA): TGTGCCAGCAGTTTACGCAGTCTAGTCCTAGCGGTGCAAGAGACCCAGTACTTC. Protein product: CASSLRSLVLAVQETQYF.

This clonotype showed up many times. The CDR3 reads CSASALFTYNEQFF. The CDR3 DNA sequence: TGCAGTGCTAGTGCACTATTTACTTACAATGAGCAGTTCTTC. The rearrangement joins TRBV20-1 to TRBJ2-1; D uncertain. The V and J ends lost 3 bases and 4 bases respectively, with 13 bases between them. CDR1 and CDR2 from the germline V gene are DFQATT and SNEGSKA (reference sequence). This CDR3 has 14 amino acids.

A few counts support this clonotype. The chain joins TRBV11-2 to TRBJ2-5; tentative D call: TRBD1 (5 bases). CDR3 length equals 17 residues. Germline CDR1 SGHAT, CDR2 FQNNGV. V lost 0 bases and J lost 5, with 19 bases in between. CDR3 in DNA: TGTGCCAGCAGCTTAGATGGTAGGGGTCCCGCGTGGGAGACCCAGTACTTC. Translated: CASSLDGRGPAWETQYF.

The chain carries TRBV20-1 and TRBJ2-1; 13 bases align to TRBD2. The V gene end was trimmed by 6 bases and the J gene end by 4 bases; junction bases not matched to a gene: 6. The CDR3 is 15 residues long. Germline CDR1 and CDR2: DFQATT and SNEGSKA (reference sequence). CDR3 sequence reads: CSAGLAGDKYNEQFF. Written as DNA, the CDR3 is TGCAGTGCAGGACTAGCGGGAGATAAATACAATGAGCAGTTCTTC.

This clonotype has ten or more counts. The CDR3 DNA follows: TGCAGTGCTAGCTCGAGGGTCGATAATTCACCCCTCCACTTT. Amino acid sequence: CSASSRVDNSPLHF. The chain combines TRBV20-1 with TRBJ1-6, with D uncertain. This CDR3 region has 14 residues. The ends were cut back, 3 bases at V and 5 bases at J, with 11 bases in the middle. Germline assignment: CDR1 DFQATT and CDR2 SNEGSKA (reference sequence).

This clonotype was recorded at least ten times. V is TRBV3-1 and J is TRBJ1-2; D call uncertain. The CDR3 has 16 residues. The germline V gene encodes CDR1 LGHDT and CDR2 YNNKEL (reference sequence). The ends were cut back, 5 bases at V and 3 bases at J, with 19 bases in the middle. This chain's CDR3 is CASSTRRFKGDYGYTF. In DNA, the CDR3 is TGTGCCAGCAGCACACGACGGTTCAAAGGAGACTATGGCTACACCTTC.

This clonotype was seen repeatedly, ten times or more. The chain links TRBV28 to TRBJ2-7, with 10 bases lining up with TRBD2. Germline assignment: CDR1 MDHEN and CDR2 SYDVKM. The V and J ends lost 2 bases and 0 bases, in that order; junction bases with no gene match: 7. The CDR3 loop spans 17 amino acids. CDR3 sequence (DNA): TGTGCCAGCAGTTTACACGGGACTAGCGCCAGCTCCTACGAGCAGTACTTC. It translates to CASSLHGTSASSYEQYF.

In its sample, this clonotype was seen many times. V is TRBV6-1 and J is TRBJ2-3; either TRBD1 or TRBD2 may supply D (5 bases each). Trimming cost V 4 bases and J 0 bases, with 11 bases left between them. The germline gives CDR1 MNHNS, CDR2 SASEGT. The CDR3 sequence is 15 residues long. The CDR3 DNA sequence: TGTGCCAGCAGTGGGCACTGGGACAGCACAGATACGCAGTATTTT. Translation gives CASSGHWDSTDTQYF.

This chain uses TRBV29-1 with TRBJ1-1, with 7 positions matching TRBD1. The V segment lost 7 bases and the J segment 4 bases; nucleotides outside the gene matches: 18. This CDR3 region has 16 residues. CDR1 is SQVTM, CDR2 ANQGSEA, per germline. The CDR3, as DNA: TGCAGCGCAGGGGGGGGGGTCGAAGACGGGCCCACTGAAGCTTTCTTT. Protein product: CSAGGGVEDGPTEAFF. The whole variable domain, remainder taken from reference TRBV29-1 and TRBJ1-1, is SAVISQKPSRDICQRGTSLTIQCQVDSQVTMMFWYRQQPGQSLTLIATANQGSEATYESGFVIDKFPISRPNLTFSTLTVSNMSPEDSSIYLCSAGGGVEDGPTEAFFGQGTRLTVV.

Notes on this clonotype: A much more abundant neighbour one base away suggests this may be a read error. The CDR3 DNA sequence: TGTGCCACTCGGGACTCGAACTTCTTTGGCTACACCTTC. Residues: CATRDSNFFGYTF. The rearrangement joins TRBV19 to TRBJ1-2; D is perhaps TRBD1 (5 bases). The CDR3 sequence is 13 residues long. Germline-derived CDR1 and CDR2 are LNHDA and SQIVND (reference sequence). V was shortened by 10 bases and J by 7 bases, with 19 bases between the two germline ends. The complete variable domain, with remaining parts taken from reference TRBV19 and TRBJ1-2, reads DGGITQSPKYLFRKEGQNVTLSCEQNLNHDAMYWYRQDPGQGLRLIYYSQIVNDFQKGDIAEGYSVSREKKESFPLTVTSAQKNPTAFYLCATRDSNFFGYTFGSGTRLTVV.

This chain connects TRBV19 to TRBJ2-1; 7 nucleotides agree with TRBD1. CDR1 is LNHDA, CDR2 SQIVND, per germline (reference sequence). V lost 5 bases to trimming and J lost 10 bases; unmatched junction nucleotides: 11. The CDR3 consists of 14 residues. The CDR3, as DNA: TGTGCCAGTAGTCCAAAGACAGGGTGGGGAGAGCAGTTCTTC. Its protein is CASSPKTGWGEQFF.

This clonotype was detected only a few times. One base away lies a much larger clone, so this may be a sequencing read error. This chain connects TRBV5-5 to TRBJ2-1, with 11 nucleotides matching TRBD2. The germline V gene has CDR1 SGHKS and CDR2 YYEKEE (reference sequence). V shed 3 bases and J 4 bases; nucleotides not matched to a gene: 6. This CDR3 contains 16 residues. CDR3 region: CASSSTSGRAYNEQFF. For the CDR3, the DNA is TGTGCCAGCAGCTCAACTAGCGGGAGAGCGTACAATGAGCAGTTCTTC.

This clonotype was recorded many times. This chain connects TRBV28 to TRBJ2-5; no clear D gene. Per germline, CDR1 MDHEN and CDR2 SYDVKM. The CDR3 extends over 14 amino acids. V lost 9 bases and J lost 5, with 19 bases in between. CDR3 region: CASWVGSMGETQYF. The CDR3 DNA reads TGTGCCAGTTGGGTTGGCTCTATGGGCGAGACCCAGTACTTC.

This clonotype showed up many times. The chain couples TRBV12-3 or TRBV12-4 to TRBJ2-3, with TRBD1 matching over 7 bases. Trimming cost V 8 bases and J 2 bases; bases outside gene matches: 7. This CDR3 region has 14 residues. DNA of the CDR3: TGTGCCAGCCTCCAGGGGGTTTTCACAGATACGCAGTATTTT. This sequence encodes CASLQGVFTDTQYF.

This clonotype has a handful of counts. This chain uses TRBV3-1 with TRBJ2-1, with 7 positions matching TRBD2. Germline-derived CDR1 and CDR2 are LGHDT and YNNKEL (reference sequence). With 6 bases clipped from V and 5 bases from J, the junction kept 7 bases outside the gene matches. This CDR3 is built from 14 residues. The CDR3 loop reads CASRLAGVDNEQFF. Here the CDR3 DNA reads TGTGCCAGCAGACTTGCGGGAGTGGACAATGAGCAGTTCTTC.